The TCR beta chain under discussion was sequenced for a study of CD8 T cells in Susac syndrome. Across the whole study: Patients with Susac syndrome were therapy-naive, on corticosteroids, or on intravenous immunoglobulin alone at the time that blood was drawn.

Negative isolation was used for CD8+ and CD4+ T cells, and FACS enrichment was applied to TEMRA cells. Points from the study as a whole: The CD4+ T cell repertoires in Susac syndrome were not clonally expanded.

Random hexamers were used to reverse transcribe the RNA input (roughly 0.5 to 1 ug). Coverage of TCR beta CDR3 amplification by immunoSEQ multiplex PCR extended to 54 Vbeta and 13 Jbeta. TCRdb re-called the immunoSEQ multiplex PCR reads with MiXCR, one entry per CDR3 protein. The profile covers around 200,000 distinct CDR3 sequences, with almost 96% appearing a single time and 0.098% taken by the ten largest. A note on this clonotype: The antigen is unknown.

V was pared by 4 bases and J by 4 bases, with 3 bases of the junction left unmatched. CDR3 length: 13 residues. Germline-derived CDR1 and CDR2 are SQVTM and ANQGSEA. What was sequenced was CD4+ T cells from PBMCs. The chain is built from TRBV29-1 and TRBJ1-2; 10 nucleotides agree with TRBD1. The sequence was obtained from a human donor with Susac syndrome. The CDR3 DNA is TGCAGCGTTGTCAGGACAGGGGGCTATGGCTACACCTTC. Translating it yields CSVVRTGGYGYTF.